A single sample is the source of the 11 T cell receptor beta chains below, sequenced in a study of response to subunit inactivated influenza vaccine. TCRdb independently ran MiXCR on the RT-PCR reads; one entry per CDR3 protein. Among approximately 170,000 distinct CDR3 sequences, 13% to 15% were seen once, and the ten largest hold roughly 25%. Sequencing was performed on CD8+ T cells sorted from PBMCs, taken roughly 5 days after vaccination. These receptors all stem from a middle-aged man who received an inactivated influenza vaccine.

This clonotype was found a few times. The chain combines TRBV7-9 with TRBJ1-5; no definite D call. The V end was cut by 4 bases, the J end by 4 bases, with 8 bases between. CDR3 length: 13 amino acids. Germline V gene data show CDR1 as SEHNR and CDR2 as FQNEAQ (reference sequence). The CDR3 sequence is CASSSSGNQPQHF. CDR3 nucleotide sequence: TGTGCCAGCAGCTCCTCGGGTAATCAGCCCCAGCATTTT. The whole variable domain, filled in from reference TRBV7-9 and TRBJ1-5, reads DTGVSQNPRHKITKRGQNVTFRCDPISEHNRLYWYRQTLGQGPEFLTYFQNEAQLEKSRLLSDRFSAERPKGSFSTLEIQRTEQGDSAMYLCASSSSGNQPQHFGDGTRLSIL.

This clonotype has just a few counts. The chain is built from TRBV4-3 and TRBJ2-5; 9 bases match TRBD2. This CDR3 comprises 16 residues. The germline V gene has CDR1 LGHNA and CDR2 YSLEER. The J segment lost 7 bases and the V segment lost 0 bases, leaving 9 bases of the junction unmatched. CDR3 sequence: CASSQDLASGEVTQYF. For the CDR3, the DNA is TGCGCCAGCAGCCAAGATCTGGCTAGCGGGGAGGTGACCCAGTACTTC.

Ten or more counts support this clonotype. The rearrangement links TRBV10-3 to TRBJ2-7; no definite D call. This CDR3 comprises 14 residues. V gave up 2 bases and J gave up 7 bases, with 15 bases separating them. Per germline, CDR1 ENHRY and CDR2 SYGVKD. The CDR3 sequence: CAISEDPNYEEQYF. The CDR3 DNA reads TGTGCCATCAGTGAGGACCCCAACTACGAGGAGCAGTACTTC.

The J gene is TRBJ2-1, the V gene TRBV9; 14 bases are a match to TRBD2. Trimming removed 3 bases from V and 8 bases from J; junction bases left unmatched: 4. The CDR3 length is 15 residues. Per germline, CDR1 SGDLS and CDR2 YYNGEE. As DNA, the CDR3 is TGTGCCAGCAGCGCCGGACTAGCGGGGGGATATGAGCAGTTCTTC. Translation gives CASSAGLAGGYEQFF.

The genes are TRBV2 and TRBJ2-5; 8 nucleotides line up with TRBD1. Germline V gene lookup returns CDR1 SNHLY and CDR2 FYNNEI. V gave up 4 bases and J gave up 5 bases; unmatched junction bases: 9. This CDR3 has 15 residues. Here the CDR3 DNA reads TGTGCCAGCAGTGCCCCTGACAGGGGAGGCGAGACCCAGTACTTC. It yields the protein CASSAPDRGGETQYF.

This clonotype was counted many times. The chain carries TRBV9 and TRBJ2-3; 7 nucleotides match TRBD2. The length of the CDR3 is 15 residues. J was trimmed by 4 bases and V by 2 bases; bases with no gene match: 7. Per germline, CDR1 SGDLS and CDR2 YYNGEE. The CDR3 DNA reads as TGTGCCAGCAGCGTCGGGGGAGGGCTCGCAGATACGCAGTATTTT. The encoded protein is CASSVGGGLADTQYF.

On this clonotype: A single base separates this from a much larger clone, so it may be a read error. The gene calls are TRBV4-3 and TRBJ2-3, with 9 positions matching TRBD2. Germline CDR1 reads LGHNA; CDR2 reads YSLEER. There are 16 residues in the CDR3. In DNA, the CDR3 is TGCGCCATCAGCCAATCTCTAGCGGGGACTGGAAATACGCAGTATTTT. Protein: CAISQSLAGTGNTQYF.

This rearrangement joins TRBV20-1 to TRBJ2-1; 8 bases match TRBD2. CDR3 length: 14 residues. Germline CDR1 DFQATT, CDR2 SNEGSKA (reference sequence). Germline trimming cut 3 bases from V and 9 bases from J; bases unmatched to any gene: 10. The CDR3 nucleotides read TGCAGTGCTAGGTTGTGGACTAGCCTGCGTGAGCAGTTCTTC. This codes for CSARLWTSLREQFF.

The chain is built from TRBV20-1 and TRBJ2-7; tentatively, D is TRBD1 (5 bases). V dropped 6 bases and J dropped 0 bases, with 12 bases sitting between them. In germline, CDR1 is DFQATT, CDR2 SNEGSKA (reference sequence). There are 13 residues in the CDR3. Here the CDR3 DNA reads TGCAGTGCAGTGGGGCAGAGCTCCTACGAGCAGTACTTC. This gives the protein CSAVGQSSYEQYF.

This clonotype showed up just a few times. The chain combines TRBV4-3 with TRBJ2-7; 8 bases are a match to TRBD2. CDR1 and CDR2 from the germline V gene are LGHNA and YSLEER. There are 15 residues in the CDR3. Trimming cost V 1 base and J 5 bases; bases outside gene matches: 7. The CDR3 here is CASSQAGGGTDEQYF. CDR3 bases: TGCGCCAGCAGCCAAGCCGGGGGGGGTACGGACGAGCAGTACTTC.

The table lists this clonotype with a few counts. The V and J genes are TRBV11-2 and TRBJ2-5, with 8 nucleotides matching TRBD1. Trimming cost V 5 bases and J 2 bases; bases outside gene matches: 10. The CDR3 consists of 16 residues. Per germline, CDR1 SGHAT and CDR2 FQNNGV. CDR3 loop: CASSPIAGTGQETQYF. Here the CDR3 DNA reads TGTGCCAGCAGCCCAATAGCCGGGACAGGTCAAGAGACCCAGTACTTC.